This entry concerns a single TCR beta chain. Germline loops: CDR1 KGHSH, CDR2 LQKENI. V lost 5 bases to trimming and J lost 2 bases; unmatched junction nucleotides: 5. The CDR3 loop spans 14 amino acids. The entry originates in a study of cytomegalovirus exposure and HLA in healthy donors. Data came from immunoSEQ multiplex PCR; TCRdb stores just in-frame clones and leaves some out. The data hold about 110,000 clones, with over 75% observed a single time. The sample consisted of PBMCs. This receptor was identified in a woman aged 18-30 years in good health and CMV-seronegative. The chain uses TRBV18 and TRBJ1-2, with 7 nucleotides matching TRBD1. The CDR3: CASSTGTANYGYTF. Here the CDR3 DNA reads TGTGCCAGCTCAACCGGGACAGCCAACTATGGCTACACCTTC.